The 10 T cell receptor beta chains given below trace back to one sample, sequenced in a study of graft-versus-host responses after intestinal transplantation. Libraries were prepared by immunoSEQ multiplex PCR; TCRdb keeps only in-frame clonotypes and omits some of them. The sample includes around 29,000 clones, roughly 85% of them seen just once. Sequencing was performed on PBMCs, taken about 450 days after intestinal transplantation. The source is a human patient who received an intestinal transplant, so some T cells may come from the graft donor.

This sequence joins TRBV23-1 and TRBJ2-3; TRBD2 is a possible D gene (5 bases). TRBV23-1 has ORF status, its function being uncertain. Trimming pared 3 bases from V and 0 bases from J, leaving 13 bases between. This CDR3 contains 16 residues. The CDR3 DNA reads as TGCGCCAGCAGTCAGAAACTAGACTCTAGCACAGATACGCAGTATTTT. This encodes CASSQKLDSSTDTQYF.

DNA of the CDR3: TGCAGCGTTCGGACTAGCGTCGAGCAGTACTTC. Translating it yields CSVRTSVEQYF. The rearrangement joins TRBV29-1 to TRBJ2-7; 9 bases align to TRBD2. Germline V CDR1 and CDR2: SQVTM, ANQGSEA. CDR3 length: 11 amino acids. With V trimmed by 5 bases and J by 6 bases, 2 bases remained unmatched.

This clone was seen a few times. V usage is TRBV29-1 and J usage is TRBJ2-5; TRBD1 might be the D (6 bases). In germline, CDR1 is SQVTM, CDR2 ANQGSEA. Trimming shortened V by 1 base and J by 1 base, and 16 bases separated the two germline ends. CDR3 length: 16 residues. The CDR3, as DNA: TGCAGCGTTGAAGGAGGGCAGGGGCGAGTCCAAGAGACCCAGTACTTC. This translates into CSVEGGQGRVQETQYF.

The chain joins TRBV6-5 to TRBJ2-7; perhaps D is TRBD1 or TRBD2 (5 bases each). The CDR3 contains 13 residues. CDR1 MNHEY and CDR2 SVGAGI come from the germline V gene. Trimming took off 1 base at V and 7 bases at J, with 11 bases between the two ends. In DNA form, the CDR3 reads TGTGCCAGCAGTTACTATAGGGGACGGGAGCAGTACTTC. It translates to CASSYYRGREQYF.

In nucleotides, the CDR3 is TGTGCCAGCAGCTTAGGAAGAGTTAGCACTGAAGCTTTCTTT. Translating gives CASSLGRVSTEAFF. The chain is built from TRBV7-9 and TRBJ1-1; D not certain. V shed 1 base and J shed 4 bases, with 10 bases lying between them. Germline CDR1 reads SEHNR; CDR2 reads FQNEAQ (reference sequence). The length of the CDR3 is 14 residues.

This chain connects TRBV5-1 to TRBJ2-7; TRBD1 might be the D (6 bases). Trimming took 2 bases from V and 0 from J, leaving 15 bases between them. The V gene's germline CDR1 is SGHRS and CDR2 YFSETQ. The CDR3 is 16 amino acids. CDR3 in amino acids: CASSFTGIMRSYEQYF. The CDR3 DNA reads TGCGCCAGCAGCTTTACAGGGATAATGCGCTCCTACGAGCAGTACTTC.

This chain links TRBV15 with TRBJ2-2; D remains ambiguous. The CDR3 runs to 13 residues. The germline V and J ends were trimmed by 2 bases and 0 bases, with 1 base remaining between them. Germline V lookup: CDR1 LNHNV, CDR2 YYDKDF (reference sequence). In DNA form, the CDR3 reads TGTGCCACCAGCAGACCGAACACCGGGGAGCTGTTTTTT. Its translation: CATSRPNTGELFF.

J is TRBJ2-1 and V is TRBV27; possibly TRBD2 for D (6 bases). The CDR3 covers 15 residues. The V end lost 2 bases, the J end lost 4 bases, and 12 bases lay between the germline ends. The germline gives CDR1 MNHEY, CDR2 SMNVEV (reference sequence). CDR3 sequence: CASSLEAGLYNEQFF. The CDR3 DNA is TGTGCCAGCAGTTTAGAGGCGGGATTGTACAATGAGCAGTTCTTC.

This chain links TRBV6-1 with TRBJ2-3, with 7 nucleotides matching TRBD1. The germline CDR1 and CDR2 sequences are MNHNS and SASEGT. The J segment lost 2 bases and the V segment lost 1 base, leaving 9 bases of the junction unmatched. The CDR3 totals 17 residues. This CDR3 reads CASSEGGRDRDTDTQYF. The CDR3 DNA sequence: TGTGCCAGCAGTGAAGGGGGCCGGGACAGAGACACAGATACGCAGTATTTT.

There are a few counts of this clone. V and J are TRBV12-2 and TRBJ2-1; TRBD1 is the table's D call and was not checked against the DNA. TRBV12-2 is assigned pseudogene status. The CDR3 has 16 amino acids. The CDR3 nucleotides are TGTGCAAGTCGCTTATTCCAAAGGGGTCTCCCCAATGAGCAGTTCTTC. As protein: CASRLFQRGLPNEQFF.